This entry features one TCR beta chain sequence. Its specificity is unknown. The Oncomine TCR Beta short-read assay was what sequenced the DNA obtained from cultured CD4+ T cells. In TCRdb, the PCR reads were re-called with MiXCR into one record per CDR3 protein. In the table there are about 3,500 distinct CDR3 sequences, 31% of which are singletons. These data originate in a study of vaccination and CD4 T cells after COVID-19. Study-level background: According to the study, participants were given two doses of BNT162b2 or mRNA-1273 vaccine. Study-wide results and caveats: SARS-CoV-2-reactive clonotypes showed a nonsignificant median rise from about 20 to 38.

V was cut by 0 bases and J by 6 bases, with 18 bases left in between. CDR1 and CDR2 from the germline V gene are DFQATT and SNEGSKA (reference sequence). The CDR3 runs 16 residues. Documented treatment: roughly ten-day PBMC culture with coronavirus spike peptide pools or control peptides (ViraFEST assay). After expanding antigen-specific T cells with peptide pools, ViraFEST sequenced their TCRs. Culture conditions combined fewer than 2.5 million PBMCs per well with 7.5 to 10 IU/ml IL-2 and roughly 10 ug/ml peptide pools. The TCR sequence derives from a human donor who had recovered from COVID-19. The genes are TRBV20-1 and TRBJ1-5; TRBD1 is a possible D gene (5 bases). The material sequenced was CD4+ T cells from blood, cultured in vitro. CDR3 amino acids: CSARDLFGRESQPQHF. In nucleotides, the CDR3 is TGCAGTGCTAGAGATTTATTTGGCAGGGAAAGTCAGCCCCAGCATTTT.